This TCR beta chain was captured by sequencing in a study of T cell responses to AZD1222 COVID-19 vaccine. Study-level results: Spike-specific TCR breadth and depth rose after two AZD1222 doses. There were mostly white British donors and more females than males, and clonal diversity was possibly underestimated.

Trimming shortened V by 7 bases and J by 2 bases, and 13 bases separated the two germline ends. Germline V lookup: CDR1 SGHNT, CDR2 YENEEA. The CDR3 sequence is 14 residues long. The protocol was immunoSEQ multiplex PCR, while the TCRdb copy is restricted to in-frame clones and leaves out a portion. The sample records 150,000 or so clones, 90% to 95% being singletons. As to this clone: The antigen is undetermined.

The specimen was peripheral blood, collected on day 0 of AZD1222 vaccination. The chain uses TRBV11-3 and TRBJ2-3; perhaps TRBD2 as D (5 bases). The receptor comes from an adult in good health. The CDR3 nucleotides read TGTGCCAGCACCCTGGGAGCCGTCACAGATACGCAGTATTTT. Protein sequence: CASTLGAVTDTQYF.